This TCR beta chain is drawn from a study of post-analysis software for immune sequencing data. At the level of the study: Disease courses included relapsing-remitting, secondary progressive and progressive-relapsing multiple sclerosis. Study-level points and caveats: When compared against controls, multiple sclerosis patients showed significantly lower normalized Chao1 diversity. The study found TRBV5-6, TRBV5-1 and TRBV20-1 among about five TRBV segments more frequent in patients than controls.

This clonotype was seen a few times. Its antigen is currently unknown. With 0 bases removed from V and 8 bases from J, the gap between germline ends came to 12 bases. Germline CDR1 and CDR2: SGDLS and YYNGEE. The CDR3 contains 14 residues. The authors incorporated unique molecular identifiers into the TCR beta cDNA libraries. The authors obtained roughly 0.5 million cDNA molecules from roughly 1 to 10 million T cells. TCRdb analysed the PCR reads with MiXCR anew, one entry per CDR3 protein. Altogether 750,000 to 950,000 distinct CDR3 sequences are present, 46% being singletons, with the ten largest covering roughly 4.5%.

This sequence joins TRBV9 and TRBJ2-1, with D tentatively TRBD2 (6 bases). The TCR was taken from a girl between 10 and 17 years old with multiple sclerosis. Material: blood. The CDR3 DNA follows: TGTGCCAGCAGCGTAGTATCAGGAGGGTATGAGCAGTTCTTC. Amino acid sequence: CASSVVSGGYEQFF.